These 30 T cell receptor beta chains were sequenced from one sample in a study of T cells in localized non-small cell lung cancer. Clones were sequenced by immunoSEQ multiplex PCR, and TCRdb holds only the in-frame ones, with some missing. The sample has some 51,000 clones; roughly 89% are singletons. The sequencing used peripheral blood, collected before any cancer treatment. These receptors were collected from a woman aged 35 to 70 with stage I lung adenocarcinoma.

The rearrangement uses TRBV30 and TRBJ1-1; D is ambiguous. V lost 4 bases and J lost 5, with 5 bases in between. CDR1 and CDR2 (germline): GTSNPN, SVGIG (reference sequence). The CDR3 totals 10 residues. CDR3 sequence (DNA): TGTGCCTGGATAAGTACTGAAGCTTTCTTT. This translates into CAWISTEAFF.

Regarding this clone: Germline is not matched at one junction end, which may reflect a read error. The sample has other DNA sequences that encode this CDR3 too. The chain has TRBV5-1 and TRBJ1-2, with TRBD1 as a possible D gene (5 bases). The CDR3 sequence is 17 residues long. The germline CDR1 and CDR2 sequences are SGHRS and YFSETQ. CDR3: CASSPLGGRAGSYGYTF. The CDR3, as DNA: TGCGCCAGCAGCCCCCTCGGGGGTAGGGCGGGATCCTATGGCTACACCTTT.

V gene TRBV5-7 combines with J gene TRBJ2-2, with TRBD2 as a possible D gene (6 bases). TRBV5-7 is classed as an ORF, of uncertain function. The CDR3 extends over 15 amino acids. Trimming shortened V by 0 bases and J by 5 bases, and 11 bases separated the two germline ends. CDR3 in amino acids: CASSLVGRRTGELFF. The CDR3 DNA reads as TGTGCCAGCAGCTTGGTGGGGAGGCGTACCGGGGAGCTGTTTTTT.

The V and J genes are TRBV19 and TRBJ1-6; TRBD1 matches 12 bases. V shed 5 bases, J shed 5 bases, and the junction held 4 bases outside the gene matches. The CDR3 loop spans 16 amino acids. Germline-derived CDR1 and CDR2 are LNHDA and SQIVND (reference sequence). The CDR3 spells CASSGGQGANNSPLHF. The CDR3 DNA reads as TGTGCCAGTAGTGGGGGACAGGGGGCGAATAATTCACCCCTCCACTTT.

The chain links TRBV6-5 to TRBJ1-6; D ambiguous. The CDR3 is made up of 13 amino acids. Trimming pared 6 bases from V and 7 bases from J, leaving 10 bases between. From germline, CDR1 is MNHEY and CDR2 SVGAGI. CDR3 nucleotide sequence: TGTGCCAGCAGAGCCGGGCTCAATTCACCCCTCCACTTT. Its protein product is CASRAGLNSPLHF.

The table lists this clone with a count of one. The chain joins TRBV7-3 to TRBJ2-3, with unresolved D. Per the germline V gene, CDR1 is SGHTA and CDR2 is FQGTGA. Trimming took 3 bases from V and 1 from J, leaving 8 bases between them. This CDR3 is built from 14 residues. This CDR3 is CASSLDAGTDTQYF. CDR3 sequence (DNA): TGTGCCAGCAGCTTGGATGCGGGCACAGATACGCAGTATTTT.

The rearrangement links TRBV27 to TRBJ1-6, with 8 bases that match TRBD1. V gave up 2 bases and J gave up 9 bases; unmatched junction bases: 6. Germline CDR1 reads MNHEY; CDR2 reads SMNVEV (reference sequence). CDR3 length: 15 residues. Here the CDR3 DNA reads TGTGCCAGCAGTTTAGGGGACAGGTGGTCTTCACCCCTCCACTTT. This codes for CASSLGDRWSSPLHF.

CDR3 bases: TGTGCCAGCTTAATAGGAGGGGCAAATCAGCCCCAGCATTTT. Encoded protein: CASLIGGANQPQHF. The chain joins TRBV6-6 to TRBJ1-5, with D possibly TRBD1 on 5 matching bases. CDR3 length: 14 residues. Germline CDR1 reads MNHNY; CDR2 reads SVGAGI (reference sequence). The ends were cut back, 8 bases at V and 4 bases at J, with 15 bases in the middle.

V gene TRBV6-1 combines with J gene TRBJ1-5; D is undetermined. V was pared by 4 bases and J by 4 bases, with 17 bases between. Germline V gene data show CDR1 as MNHNS and CDR2 as SASEGT. The CDR3 sequence is 16 residues long. CDR3 in amino acids: CASSGLSTPKNQPQHF. The CDR3 DNA is TGTGCCAGCAGTGGACTATCCACCCCCAAAAATCAGCCCCAGCATTTT.

The chain links TRBV15 to TRBJ2-7; a weak D match, TRBD1 (6 bases). Trimming stripped 1 base from V and 2 bases from J, with 12 bases between. The CDR3 contains 15 residues. In germline, CDR1 is LNHNV, CDR2 YYDKDF (reference sequence). CDR3 protein: CATSRVRSGAYEQYF. The CDR3 nucleotides are TGTGCCACCAGCAGAGTTAGGTCAGGGGCCTACGAGCAGTACTTC.

This clone was picked up a small number of times. This chain connects TRBV5-1 to TRBJ1-3; D gene unclear. Germline V gives CDR1 SGHRS, CDR2 YFSETQ. Trimming took 9 bases from V and 0 from J, leaving 13 bases between them. The CDR3 spans 14 residues. The CDR3, as DNA: TGCGCCACCCGAGCGGCAATCTCTGGAAACACCATATATTTT. Amino acid sequence: CATRAAISGNTIYF.

The V call is TRBV19, the J call TRBJ2-5; D perhaps matches TRBD2 (6 bases). Trimming left V 5 bases short and J 2 bases short, with 15 bases between. The germline gives CDR1 LNHDA, CDR2 SQIVND (reference sequence). This CDR3 comprises 15 residues. The CDR3 nucleotides read TGTGCCAGTAGTGCAAACTCCGGGAGACAAGAGACCCAGTACTTC. This gives the protein CASSANSGRQETQYF.

J is TRBJ2-3 and V is TRBV2, with 8 bases identical to TRBD2. The CDR3 is 19 residues long. Unmatched junction bases numbered 19, after V lost 4 bases and J lost 4 bases. In germline, CDR1 is SNHLY, CDR2 FYNNEI. CDR3 protein: CASSAMGLEYATVADTQYF. The CDR3, as DNA: TGTGCCAGCAGTGCTATGGGACTAGAATATGCAACAGTGGCAGATACGCAGTATTTT.

The chain links TRBV7-8 to TRBJ1-6; D possibly corresponds to TRBD1 (5 bases). Germline V gene lookup returns CDR1 SGHVS and CDR2 FQNEAQ. The V and J ends lost 5 bases and 5 bases respectively, with 13 bases between them. This CDR3 has 15 residues. The CDR3 DNA sequence: TGTGCCAGCAGCCCCCGGGACCGAGATAATTCACCCCTCCACTTT. Its protein is CASSPRDRDNSPLHF.

The chain recombines TRBV18 with TRBJ2-2; D gene ambiguous. Germline CDR1 KGHSH, CDR2 LQKENI. Trimming left V 2 bases short and J 2 bases short, with 3 bases between. This CDR3 is built from 13 residues. The CDR3 loop reads CASSPINTGELFF. The CDR3 DNA follows: TGTGCCAGCTCACCAATTAACACCGGGGAGCTGTTTTTT.

The J gene is TRBJ1-5, the V gene TRBV2; 8 bases line up with TRBD1. CDR1 is SNHLY and CDR2 is FYNNEI in the germline V gene. J was trimmed by 4 bases and V by 5 bases; bases with no gene match: 4. This CDR3 has 14 amino acids. The CDR3 sequence: CASSPDRDNQPQHF. CDR3 coding DNA: TGTGCCAGCAGTCCGGACAGGGATAATCAGCCCCAGCATTTT.

The genes are TRBV27 and TRBJ1-4, with D possibly TRBD1 on 5 matching bases. V gave up 3 bases and J gave up 8 bases, with 19 bases separating them. Germline lookup yields CDR1 MNHEY and CDR2 SMNVEV (reference sequence). The CDR3 spans 16 residues. CDR3 nucleotide sequence: TGTGCCAGCAGTTTTGGGAATTCAGGGAACGGCGAAAAACTGTTTTTT. Its translation: CASSFGNSGNGEKLFF.

This rearrangement joins TRBV6-6 to TRBJ1-5; D gene unclear. This CDR3 is 14 amino acids long. Germline CDR1 reads MNHNY; CDR2 reads SVGAGI (reference sequence). Trimming pared 7 bases from V and 0 bases from J, leaving 10 bases between. The CDR3 protein is CASNTQPSNQPQHF. CDR3 nucleotides: TGTGCCAGCAACACACAGCCTAGCAATCAGCCCCAGCATTTT.

CDR3 in DNA: TGTGCCAGCAGCTTAAGAAGGGAGACCCTAGCCAAAAACATTCAGTACTTC. Translating gives CASSLRRETLAKNIQYF. The V gene is TRBV7-8, the J gene TRBJ2-4; perhaps TRBD2 as D (5 bases). Germline CDR1 and CDR2: SGHVS and FQNEAQ. Trimming removed 2 bases from V and 0 bases from J, with 14 bases in between. The length of the CDR3 is 17 residues.

The rearrangement joins TRBV10-1 to TRBJ1-1; D ambiguous. Trimming removed 3 bases from V and 4 bases from J, with 9 bases in between. Germline V lookup: CDR1 WNHNN, CDR2 SYGVQD (reference sequence). The CDR3 totals 13 residues. CDR3 DNA sequence: TGCGCCAGCAGTGATCAAGGGCTCACTGAAGCTTTCTTT. Translated, it gives CASSDQGLTEAFF.

The V gene is TRBV28, the J gene TRBJ1-5, with D perhaps TRBD1 (5 bases). The CDR3 sequence is 15 residues long. V gave up 3 bases and J gave up 2 bases, with 11 bases separating them. In germline, CDR1 is MDHEN, CDR2 SYDVKM. The CDR3 nucleotides read TGTGCCAGCAGTTTTCCCCCCAGGGGCAATCAGCCCCAGCATTTT. Translation gives CASSFPPRGNQPQHF.

The chain has TRBV7-2 and TRBJ1-1; unclear D gene. Germline lookup yields CDR1 SGHTA and CDR2 FQGNSA. The CDR3 is 15 residues long. V dropped 5 bases and J dropped 0 bases, with 13 bases sitting between them. CDR3 protein: CASSRTGRMNTEAFF. The CDR3 DNA follows: TGTGCCAGCAGCCGAACTGGGAGAATGAACACTGAAGCTTTCTTT.

The rearrangement links TRBV5-4 to TRBJ1-1, with no clear D. The CDR3 loop spans 16 amino acids. The ends were cut back, 0 bases at V and 1 base at J, with 13 bases in the middle. The germline V gene has CDR1 SGHNT and CDR2 YYREEE (reference sequence). This CDR3 is CASSLGSPARNTEAFF. The CDR3 DNA reads as TGTGCCAGCAGCTTGGGCAGTCCTGCACGGAACACTGAAGCTTTCTTT. Full variable domain (rest looked up from reference TRBV5-4 and TRBJ1-1): ETGVTQSPTHLIKTRGQQVTLRCSSQSGHNTVSWYQQALGQGPQFIFQYYREEENGRGNFPPRFSGLQFPNYSSELNVNALELDDSALYLCASSLGSPARNTEAFFGQGTRLTVV.

The chain has TRBV29-1 and TRBJ1-1, with D unresolved. Germline V gives CDR1 SQVTM, CDR2 ANQGSEA. This CDR3 is built from 13 residues. Deletions cut 6 bases from V and 2 bases from J, with 13 bases between. DNA for the CDR3: TGCAGCGTCGTTCTACGGGGAAACACTGAAGCTTTCTTT. This encodes CSVVLRGNTEAFF.

The count of this clone is one. The chain carries TRBV5-1 and TRBJ2-7; TRBD2 might be the D (5 bases). This CDR3 is built from 12 residues. V was shortened by 4 bases and J by 2 bases, with 7 bases between the two germline ends. CDR1 and CDR2 (germline): SGHRS, YFSETQ. CDR3 residues: CASSGSTYEQYF. In DNA, the CDR3 is TGCGCCAGCAGCGGGAGCACCTACGAGCAGTACTTC.

The CDR3 loop reads CASSLAGGTEQFF. CDR3 DNA sequence: TGTGCCAGCAGCTTAGCGGGGGGGACTGAGCAGTTCTTC. The J gene is TRBJ2-1, the V gene TRBV7-2; 7 nucleotides line up with TRBD2. This CDR3 spans 13 amino acids. The ends lost 0 bases at V and 9 bases at J; junction bases unmatched: 2. Germline loops: CDR1 SGHTA, CDR2 FQGNSA.

The V and J genes are TRBV6-1 and TRBJ2-5, with D unresolved. Trimming cost V 5 bases and J 5 bases, with 12 bases left between them. The CDR3 is made up of 13 amino acids. Germline CDR1 is MNHNS and CDR2 is SASEGT. The CDR3 DNA reads as TGTGCCAGCAGTAGGCAGCCTGGGGAGACCCAGTACTTC. Its protein product is CASSRQPGETQYF.

The chain carries TRBV7-2 and TRBJ1-2; 7 nucleotides line up with TRBD1. The V segment lost 4 bases and the J segment 2 bases; nucleotides outside the gene matches: 4. This CDR3 region has 14 residues. Germline V gene lookup returns CDR1 SGHTA and CDR2 FQGNSA. CDR3 nucleotides: TGTGCCAGCAGCTGGCTCAGGGGGAACTATGGCTACACCTTC. Translating gives CASSWLRGNYGYTF. The full variable domain, completed using reference TRBV7-2 and TRBJ1-2, is GAGVSQSPSNKVTEKGKDVELRCDPISGHTALYWYRQSLGQGLEFLIYFQGNSAPDKSGLPSDRFSAERTGGSVSTLTIQRTQQEDSAVYLCASSWLRGNYGYTFGSGTRLTVV.

The CDR3 DNA reads as TGTGCCAGCAGCAGAGGACGGTCAACTAATGAAAAACTGTTTTTT. This sequence encodes CASSRGRSTNEKLFF. The gene calls are TRBV7-2 and TRBJ1-4; D ambiguous. V was pared by 5 bases and J by 0 bases, with 10 bases between. The CDR3 has 15 amino acids. Germline lookup yields CDR1 SGHTA and CDR2 FQGNSA.

This clone was seen once. The rearrangement uses TRBV6-5 and TRBJ2-1, with 12 bases identical to TRBD2. The CDR3 has 15 amino acids. J lost 8 bases, V lost 6 bases, and 8 bases had no gene match. CDR1 is MNHEY and CDR2 is SVGAGI in the germline V gene. This CDR3 is CASRVRTSGEYEQFF. The CDR3 DNA follows: TGTGCCAGCAGAGTACGGACTAGCGGGGAATATGAGCAGTTCTTC.